The 15 T cell receptor beta chains reported below all come from one sample, sequenced in a study of control samples from healthy donors and cancer patients. Libraries were prepared by immunoSEQ multiplex PCR; TCRdb keeps only in-frame clonotypes and omits some of them. The table has roughly 400,000 clones, about nine tenths seen once. Sample: PBMCs. The receptors here all came from a man in his forties with head and neck cancer.

The genes are TRBV14 and TRBJ1-6, with D possibly TRBD1 on 5 matching bases. The CDR3 covers 16 residues. Per the germline V gene, CDR1 is SGHDN and CDR2 is FVKESK. V lost 0 bases, J lost 9 bases, and 15 bases lay in between. The CDR3 region is CASSQDGAAGGSPLHF. CDR3 sequence (DNA): TGTGCCAGCAGCCAAGATGGTGCGGCTGGGGGTTCACCCCTCCACTTT.

Only one count was recorded for this clone. This chain joins TRBV18 and TRBJ2-2, with 10 bases fitting TRBD1. With 2 bases clipped from V and 1 base from J, the junction kept 1 base outside the gene matches. The CDR3 is 16 residues long. Germline assignment: CDR1 KGHSH and CDR2 LQKENI. CDR3 sequence: CASSPRDRGNTGELFF. Written as DNA, the CDR3 is TGTGCCAGCTCACCAAGGGACAGGGGGAACACCGGGGAGCTGTTTTTT.

The chain carries TRBV5-5 and TRBJ2-1; D is unresolved. Per the germline V gene, CDR1 is SGHKS and CDR2 is YYEKEE (reference sequence). V shed 3 bases and J shed 7 bases, with 5 bases lying between them. CDR3 size: 11 residues. DNA of the CDR3: TGTGCCAGCAGCTCGGAAAATGAGCAGTTCTTC. Protein sequence: CASSSENEQFF. Complete variable domain (other parts from reference TRBV5-5 and TRBJ2-1): DAGVTQSPTHLIKTRGQQVTLRCSPISGHKSVSWYQQVLGQGPQFIFQYYEKEERGRGNFPDRFSARQFPNYSSELNVNALLLGDSALYLCASSSENEQFFGPGTRLTVL.

J is TRBJ2-1 and V is TRBV10-2; perhaps TRBD1 as D (6 bases). The CDR3 loop spans 12 amino acids. Trimming pared 1 base from V and 13 bases from J, leaving 11 bases between. CDR1 is WSHSY, CDR2 SAAADI, per germline. The CDR3 DNA follows: TGCGCCAGCAGTGAGTACGAGACAGGTCAGTTCTTC. Its translation is CASSEYETGQFF.

The chain has TRBV30 and TRBJ1-5; D is unresolved. The CDR3 loop spans 13 amino acids. Germline loops: CDR1 GTSNPN, CDR2 SVGIG (reference sequence). The ends were cut back, 5 bases at V and 3 bases at J, with 11 bases in the middle. As DNA, the CDR3 is TGTGCCTGGGGGCCGGGAAACAATCAGCCCCAGCATTTT. This sequence encodes CAWGPGNNQPQHF.

V and J are TRBV20-1 and TRBJ1-5, with TRBD1 as a possible D gene (6 bases). V was trimmed by 6 bases and J by 4 bases, leaving 13 bases between them. Germline-derived CDR1 and CDR2 are DFQATT and SNEGSKA (reference sequence). CDR3 size: 13 residues. The CDR3 DNA is TGCAGTGCAAGTACAGGGAGTAATCAGCCCCAGCATTTT. This encodes CSASTGSNQPQHF.

V and J are TRBV9 and TRBJ2-6; TRBD1 is a possible D gene (6 bases). CDR3 length: 19 amino acids. Germline lookup yields CDR1 SGDLS and CDR2 YYNGEE. The V and J ends lost 0 bases and 3 bases respectively, with 19 bases between them. The CDR3 sequence: CASSVGTAGAFGGANVLTF. Written as DNA, the CDR3 is TGTGCCAGCAGCGTAGGGACGGCAGGGGCCTTCGGTGGGGCCAACGTCCTGACTTTC.

The count of this clone is one. This chain links TRBV4-3 with TRBJ1-6; perhaps TRBD1 as D (6 bases). V was pared by 4 bases and J by 5 bases, with 15 bases between. The length of the CDR3 is 16 residues. Per germline, CDR1 LGHNA and CDR2 YSLEER. The CDR3 is CASSRGDRSNNSPLHF. In DNA form, the CDR3 reads TGCGCCAGCAGCCGAGGCGACAGGAGCAATAATTCACCCCTCCACTTT.

This chain joins TRBV19 and TRBJ1-5; 7 positions agree with TRBD1. Germline assignment: CDR1 LNHDA and CDR2 SQIVND (reference sequence). The V and J ends lost 8 bases and 3 bases, in that order; junction bases with no gene match: 4. The CDR3 loop spans 13 amino acids. The CDR3 region has the DNA TGTGCCAGTGCGGGACAGAACAATCAGCCCCAGCATTTT. It encodes CASAGQNNQPQHF. Complete variable domain (other parts from reference TRBV19 and TRBJ1-5): DGGITQSPKYLFRKEGQNVTLSCEQNLNHDAMYWYRQDPGQGLRLIYYSQIVNDFQKGDIAEGYSVSREKKESFPLTVTSAQKNPTAFYLCASAGQNNQPQHFGDGTRLSIL.

The chain combines TRBV5-1 with TRBJ1-1, with 8 nucleotides matching TRBD1. The CDR3 consists of 15 residues. Germline lookup yields CDR1 SGHRS and CDR2 YFSETQ. The J segment lost 3 bases and the V segment lost 3 bases, leaving 7 bases of the junction unmatched. CDR3 sequence: CASSSEPGGYTEAFF. CDR3 bases: TGCGCCAGCAGCTCGGAGCCAGGGGGCTACACTGAAGCTTTCTTT.

As regards this clone: Other DNA sequences within the sample encode an identical CDR3. V is TRBV19 and J is TRBJ2-6; D is unclear. Looked up from germline, CDR1 is LNHDA and CDR2 is SQIVND (reference sequence). The CDR3 has 15 residues. Trimming removed 3 bases at V and 1 base at J, with 7 bases between. The chain's CDR3 is CASSISVSGANVLTF. In nucleotides, the CDR3 is TGTGCCAGTAGTATCTCGGTTTCTGGGGCCAACGTCCTGACTTTC. Based on the CDR3 plus reference TRBV19 and TRBJ2-6, the full variable domain is DGGITQSPKYLFRKEGQNVTLSCEQNLNHDAMYWYRQDPGQGLRLIYYSQIVNDFQKGDIAEGYSVSREKKESFPLTVTSAQKNPTAFYLCASSISVSGANVLTFGAGSRLTVL.

V gene TRBV9 combines with J gene TRBJ1-1; D remains unclear. The CDR3 loop spans 13 amino acids. CDR1 SGDLS and CDR2 YYNGEE come from the germline V gene. V lost 4 bases to trimming and J lost 1 base, with 8 bases between them. This chain's CDR3 is CASSQNTNTEAFF. CDR3 in DNA: TGTGCCAGCAGCCAAAACACGAACACTGAAGCTTTCTTT.

The CDR3 DNA sequence: TGTGCCAGCAGTGGGCCAGGTAGAGACACGGTAAGGTACGAGCAGTACTTC. Its translation: CASSGPGRDTVRYEQYF. The chain joins TRBV2 to TRBJ2-7; D ambiguous. V lost 4 bases to trimming and J lost 4 bases, with 23 bases between them. Germline CDR1 SNHLY, CDR2 FYNNEI. The CDR3 loop spans 17 amino acids. The full variable domain, its missing parts supplied by reference TRBV2 and TRBJ2-7, is EPEVTQTPSHQVTQMGQEVILRCVPISNHLYFYWYRQILGQKVEFLVSFYNNEISEKSEIFDDQFSVERPDGSNFTLKIRSTKLEDSAMYFCASSGPGRDTVRYEQYFGPGTRLTVT.

This clone occurred a few times. The chain combines TRBV19 with TRBJ2-1; a weak D match, TRBD2 (6 bases). Germline lookup yields CDR1 LNHDA and CDR2 SQIVND (reference sequence). There are 15 residues in the CDR3. Trimming took 4 bases from V and 2 from J, leaving 12 bases between them. The CDR3 loop is CASSRSGPTYNEQFF. The DNA of the CDR3 is TGTGCCAGTAGTAGGAGCGGGCCAACCTACAATGAGCAGTTCTTC.

This chain uses TRBV9 with TRBJ2-1; D gene ambiguous. The CDR3 totals 15 residues. V was trimmed by 3 bases and J by 0 bases, leaving 10 bases between them. From germline, CDR1 is SGDLS and CDR2 YYNGEE. CDR3 DNA sequence: TGTGCCAGCAGCGCCGACCCTGCCTCCTACAATGAGCAGTTCTTC. This codes for CASSADPASYNEQFF. Drawing the rest from reference TRBV9 and TRBJ2-1, the complete variable domain is DSGVTQTPKHLITATGQRVTLRCSPRSGDLSVYWYQQSLDQGLQFLIQYYNGEERAKGNILERFSAQQFPDLHSELNLSSLELGDSALYFCASSADPASYNEQFFGPGTRLTVL.